The sequence of this TCR beta chain was determined in a study of blood T cells in healthy people across ages. Sample-barcoded 5' priming and a J-beta primer mix drove a second PCR of roughly 6 to 12 cycles. Each cDNA was tagged by a template-switch adaptor containing 12 random nucleotides. MiXCR was run by TCRdb on the 5' RACE reads, yielding one entry per CDR3 protein. In the table there are about 2 million distinct CDR3 sequences, approximately 50% of which are singletons. With respect to this clonotype: What it binds is unknown.

Study results and caveats: Calculation of diversity from one million T cells yielded estimates considered to be underestimates. CMV infection status of these donors was not known. More naive CD4+ cells and higher diversity marked long-lived donors relative to aged donors.

Sequenced input: blood. This sequence was found in a middle-aged woman in good health.

CDR3 bases: TGTGCCAGCAGCTTGGCCATTTGGGCTAGCGGGGGGTCCACAGATACGCAGTATTTT. Residues: CASSLAIWASGGSTDTQYF. The gene calls are TRBV5-5 and TRBJ2-3; TRBD2 agrees at 11 bases. Unmatched junction bases numbered 11, after V lost 0 bases and J lost 2 bases. CDR3 length equals 19 residues. The V gene's germline CDR1 is SGHKS and CDR2 YYEKEE (reference sequence).